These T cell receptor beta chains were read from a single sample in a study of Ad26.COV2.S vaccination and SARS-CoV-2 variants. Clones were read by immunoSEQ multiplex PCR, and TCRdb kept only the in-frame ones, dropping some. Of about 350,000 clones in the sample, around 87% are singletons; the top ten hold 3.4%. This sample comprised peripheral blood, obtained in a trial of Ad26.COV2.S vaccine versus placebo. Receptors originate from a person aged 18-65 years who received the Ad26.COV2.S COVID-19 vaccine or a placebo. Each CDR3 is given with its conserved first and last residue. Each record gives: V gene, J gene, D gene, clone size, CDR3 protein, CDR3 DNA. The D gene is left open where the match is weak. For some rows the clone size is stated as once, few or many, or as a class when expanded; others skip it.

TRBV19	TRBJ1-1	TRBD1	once	CASSRDREVNTEAFF	TGTGCCAGTAGTCGGGACAGGGAGGTGAACACTGAAGCTTTCTTT
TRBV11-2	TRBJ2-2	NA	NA	CASSLVSPTGELFF	TGTGCCAGCAGCTTAGTTTCCCCCACCGGGGAGCTGTTTTTT
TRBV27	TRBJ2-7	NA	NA	CASSSQAPYEQYF	TGTGCCAGCAGTTCTCAGGCCCCCTACGAGCAGTACTTC
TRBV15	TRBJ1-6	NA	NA	CATSRRGYNSPLHF	TGTGCCACCAGCAGACGGGGATATAATTCACCCCTCCACTTT
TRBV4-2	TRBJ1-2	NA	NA	CASSQEGRGDYGYTF	TGTGCCAGCAGCCAAGAAGGACGGGGAGACTATGGCTACACCTTC
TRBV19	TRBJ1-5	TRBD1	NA	CASIPSDRVYGQPQHF	TGTGCCAGTATTCCCTCGGACAGGGTATATGGGCAGCCCCAGCATTTT
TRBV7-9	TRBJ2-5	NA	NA	CASSQDGQAQYF	TGTGCCAGCAGCCAAGATGGGCAGGCCCAGTACTTC
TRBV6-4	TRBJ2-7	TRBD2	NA	CASSEGVWRGVVGYEQYF	TGTGCCAGCAGTGAAGGGGTTTGGCGGGGGGTGGTGGGCTACGAGCAGTACTTC
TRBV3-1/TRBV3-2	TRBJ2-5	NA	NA	CASRRTQGGETQYF	TGTGCCAGCCGCCGTACGCAGGGTGGAGAGACCCAGTACTTC
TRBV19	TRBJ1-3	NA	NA	CASLAGNTIYF	TGTGCCTCCCTGGCCGGAAACACCATATATTTT
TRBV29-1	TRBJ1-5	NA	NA	CSAKYSNQPQHF	TGCAGCGCTAAATATAGCAATCAGCCCCAGCATTTT
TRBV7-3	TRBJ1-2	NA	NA	CASSLTGGPGYGYTF	TGTGCCAGCAGCTTAACGGGGGGGCCCGGCTATGGCTACACCTTC
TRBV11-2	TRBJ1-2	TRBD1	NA	CASSLGQGYGYTF	TGTGCCAGCAGCTTAGGACAGGGGTATGGCTACACCTTC
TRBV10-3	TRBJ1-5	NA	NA	CAISEGRESNQPQHF	TGTGCCATCAGTGAGGGCAGGGAGAGCAATCAGCCCCAGCATTTT
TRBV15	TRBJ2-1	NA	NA	CATSRDRRQGLNNEQFF	TGTGCCACCAGCAGAGATCGTCGGCAGGGGCTGAACAATGAGCAGTTCTTC
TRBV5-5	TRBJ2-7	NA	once	CASSKGTGYEQYF	TGTGCCAGCAGCAAAGGGACGGGCTACGAGCAGTACTTC
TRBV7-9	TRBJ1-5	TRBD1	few	CASSKRGQGKEVWFHSNQPQHF	TGTGCCAGCAGCAAGCGGGGACAGGGCAAAGAAGTCTGGTTTCATAGCAATCAGCCCCAGCATTTT
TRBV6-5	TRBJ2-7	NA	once	CASSPDGNFEQYF	TGTGCCAGCAGCCCCGACGGAAACTTCGAGCAGTACTTC
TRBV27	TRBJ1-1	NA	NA	CASSLQVNTEAFF	TGTGCCAGCAGTTTACAGGTGAACACTGAAGCTTTCTTT
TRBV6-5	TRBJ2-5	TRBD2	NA	CASSYSLAGAQETQYF	TGTGCCAGCAGTTACTCGCTAGCGGGGGCCCAAGAGACCCAGTACTTC
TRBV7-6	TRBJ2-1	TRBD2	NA	CASSLDYPSGGANEQFF	TGTGCCAGCAGCTTAGATTATCCCAGCGGGGGGGCCAATGAGCAGTTCTTC
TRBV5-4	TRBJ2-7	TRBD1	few	CASSLDLGQGYEQYF	TGTGCCAGCAGCTTGGACTTAGGACAGGGCTACGAGCAGTACTTC
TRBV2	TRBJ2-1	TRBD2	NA	CASHFGLAYNEQFF	TGTGCCAGCCACTTTGGACTAGCATACAATGAGCAGTTCTTC
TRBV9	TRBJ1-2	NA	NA	CASSEHRDGYGYTF	TGTGCCAGCAGCGAACACAGGGACGGCTATGGCTACACCTTC
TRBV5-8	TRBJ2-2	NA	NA	CASTPYVGPGELFF	TGTGCCAGCACCCCTTACGTGGGCCCCGGGGAGCTGTTTTTT
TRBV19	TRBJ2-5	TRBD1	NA	CASSIGTGGSETQYF	TGTGCCAGTAGTATAGGGACAGGGGGGTCGGAGACCCAGTACTTC
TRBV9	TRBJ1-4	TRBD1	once	CASSVEGQKATNEKLFF	TGTGCCAGCAGCGTAGAGGGACAGAAGGCGACTAATGAAAAACTGTTTTTT
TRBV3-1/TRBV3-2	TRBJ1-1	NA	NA	CASSHLGRIAMNTEAFF	TGTGCCAGCAGCCACTTAGGGCGGATCGCAATGAACACTGAAGCTTTCTTT
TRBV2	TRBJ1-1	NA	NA	CASSDTFYSEAFF	TGTGCCAGCAGTGATACGTTTTACAGTGAAGCTTTCTTT
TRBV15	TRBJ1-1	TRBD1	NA	CATSRDLDRVNTEAFF	TGTGCCACCAGCAGAGATCTTGACAGGGTGAACACTGAAGCTTTCTTT
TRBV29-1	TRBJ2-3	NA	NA	CSVEDFGRGLDTQYF	TGCAGCGTTGAAGACTTTGGCAGGGGTTTAGATACGCAGTATTTT
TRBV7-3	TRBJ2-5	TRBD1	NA	CASSSDRFETQYF	TGTGCCAGCAGCTCGGACAGGTTTGAGACCCAGTACTTC
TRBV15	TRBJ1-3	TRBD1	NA	CATSRYGQGLSGNTIYF	TGTGCCACCAGCAGATATGGACAGGGACTCTCTGGAAACACCATATATTTT
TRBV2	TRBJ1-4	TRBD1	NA	CASSGTGGEKLFF	TGTGCCAGCAGCGGAACAGGGGGGGAAAAACTGTTTTTT
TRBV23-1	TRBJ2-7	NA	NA	CASSQRQDYPYEQYF	TGCGCCAGCAGTCAGCGACAGGACTACCCCTACGAGCAGTACTTC
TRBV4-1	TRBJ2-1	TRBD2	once	CASSQVLAGGYNEQFF	TGCGCCAGCAGCCAAGTCCTAGCGGGGGGTTACAATGAGCAGTTCTTC
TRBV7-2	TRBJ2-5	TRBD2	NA	CASSLGTSIRYETQYF	TGTGCCAGCAGCTTGGGGACTAGCATCCGATACGAGACCCAGTACTTC
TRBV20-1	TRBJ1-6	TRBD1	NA	CSASAQGAPLHF	TGCAGTGCTAGTGCTCAGGGGGCACCCCTCCACTTT
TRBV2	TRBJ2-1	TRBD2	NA	CARRTSGANEQFF	TGTGCCAGGAGGACTAGCGGGGCAAATGAGCAGTTCTTC
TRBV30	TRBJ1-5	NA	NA	CAWRDSDQPQHF	TGTGCCTGGAGGGACAGTGATCAGCCCCAGCATTTT